The entry below gives a single T cell receptor beta chain sequence along with its context. The assay was immunoSEQ multiplex PCR, and TCRdb's table has in-frame clones only and misses some. The data contain fewer than 85,000 clones, roughly 86% of them singletons. This record belongs to a study of siplizumab effects on memory and regulatory T cells. Trimming took off 0 bases at V and 1 base at J, with 7 bases between the two ends. Germline CDR1 reads SGHNT; CDR2 reads YYREEE (reference sequence). CDR3 length equals 14 residues. The sample comprised Tregs sorted from blood. The sequence was collected from a human donor in good health. V is TRBV5-4 and J is TRBJ1-1; D remains unclear. The CDR3 here is CASSLGGRNTEAFF. As DNA, the CDR3 is TGTGCCAGCAGCTTGGGCGGTCGGAACACTGAAGCTTTCTTT. Supplemented by reference TRBV5-4 and TRBJ1-1, the full variable domain reads ETGVTQSPTHLIKTRGQQVTLRCSSQSGHNTVSWYQQALGQGPQFIFQYYREEENGRGNFPPRFSGLQFPNYSSELNVNALELDDSALYLCASSLGGRNTEAFFGQGTRLTVV.